This TCR beta chain was recovered during a study of T cells in Graves' hyperthyroidism and ophthalmopathy (dated by TCRdb to the late 2010s). With regard to the full study: Peripheral blood was collected at initial diagnosis, before any treatment. A discovery cohort of about 100 patients, approximately 45 with Graves' ophthalmopathy and approximately 57 with stable Graves' hyperthyroidism, was used to find distinguishing TCR V-J signatures. Prospective prediction of ophthalmopathy was tested in an independent validation cohort of some 19 hyperthyroidism patients and approximately 17 patients who later progressed to ophthalmopathy. The 100 discovery patients were divided at random into training and test sets in a 7:3 ratio. In addition, the study compared T-cell repertoires in thyroid tissue and in blood from several Graves' hyperthyroidism patients. After sampling, hyperthyroidism patients received methimazole starting at 30 mg daily, and ophthalmopathy patients received high-dose intravenous methylprednisolone. The paper reports TCR Vbeta CDR3 sequencing of more than 120 peripheral blood samples: approximately 43 ophthalmopathy, around 80 hyperthyroidism and some 17 progressor patients. The research as a whole found: No statistical method was used to fix the sample size in advance, and group allocation was not hidden from the investigators. In validation, progression to ophthalmopathy was predicted by the model with approximately 67% sensitivity and 72.22% specificity, a median of roughly 6 months before onset. Most expanded thyroid clonotypes (frequency above 0.001) were also detected in blood, suggesting blood repertoires may reflect thyroid immune responses. Ophthalmopathy was separated from stable hyperthyroidism by a 13 V-J signature model, with approximately 90% sensitivity and approximately 81% specificity obtained in cross-validation and 80%/75% obtained in testing.

Compared with germline, V lacks 0 bases and J lacks 7 bases; bases without a gene match: 8. Including cysteine and phenylalanine, the CDR3 has 16 amino acids. The retained sequence is limited to the CDR3, 48 bases, with the frame set at the first base. Looking up the germline V gene (reference sequence) yields CDR1 PRHDT and CDR2 FYEKMQ. Points on this clonotype: Its antigen remains unidentified. No base qualities exist here, and no much larger clone lies one base off it.

Moderately to severely active disease, a Clinical Activity Score of at least 3, a NOSPECS grade of at least 4, and a duration under 3 months were present in ophthalmopathy patients. Any patient with an uncontrolled infection, another autoimmune disease, pregnancy or lactation was excluded. Clinical symptoms, serum thyroxine and TRAb, thyroid ultrasound, and orbital computed tomography formed the basis for the diagnoses. Ficoll-Paque density gradient centrifugation was used to isolate PBMCs from about 10 ml of fresh peripheral blood. Total RNA was extracted with Trizol reagent, and quality was checked on an Agilent 2100 Bioanalyzer. The TCR beta CDR3 regions were amplified from the RNA transcripts. The first round of RT-PCR for the TCR CDR3 was performed with the HTBI primer set and the Qiagen OneStep RT-PCR kit. Libraries were constructed in a second round of multiplex PCR, after which size selection and purification were performed. Libraries were sequenced paired-end with 100 bp reads on an Illumina HiSeq2000. On the study's bioinformatics: SOAPnuke was used to process the raw data, with reads discarded if the reads contained adapters or uncalled bases, had a mean Phred below 15, or lacked an exact constant-primer or identifier match. High-quality paired reads were merged using COPE v1.2.5, and each unique nucleotide sequence was defined as a clonotype. Clonotypes were aligned to IMGT TRBV, TRBD and TRBJ reference segments using MiTCR v1.1. The analysis included only V-J combinations with a frequency above 0.0001, which together covered approximately 99% of the repertoires. The TCS score was defined as F50 (clonal expansion) divided by E x V (chaos), with BLOSUM62-based TCRdist calculated between CDR3 peptides within each V-J. Welch's t-statistics and random forest reduced roughly 530 V-J features to around 14, which were used in a naive Bayes classifier (R e1071). TCRdb reanalyzed the raw reads on its own, using fastp at Q25 for trimming and MiXCR for clone calling, and kept in-frame beta chains. Entries are consolidated by CDR3 protein sequence, retaining the most common genes and DNA. For this entry, the V and J calls and clone size follow TCRdb and not the study's own pipeline. Recorded for this sample are over 250,000 distinct CDR3 sequences; roughly an eighth of them occurred a single time. 30% to 40% of the sample rests with the top ten.

Sequenced: blood. The chain employs TRBV13 and TRBJ2-1, with 8 junctional bases fitting TRBD1. This receptor was identified in a woman in her 40s with Graves' ophthalmopathy. The DNA sequence reads TGTGCCAGCAGCTTAGGCTGGCAGGGGGCGCATAATGAGCAGTTCTTC. It is translated as CASSLGWQGAHNEQFF.